This TCR beta chain was profiled in a study of Graves' ophthalmopathy and Graves' hyperthyroidism. For the study at large: Peripheral blood sampling occurred at initial diagnosis, before any treatment.

Points from the study as a whole: The blood repertoire also included most expanded thyroid clonotypes above 0.001 frequency. Both a roughly 70% sensitivity and an approximately 72% specificity characterized the model's predictions of ophthalmopathy progression.

The TCR beta CDR3 regions underwent amplification from RNA transcripts. HTBI primers primed a first-round RT-PCR, and a second-round multiplex PCR followed. MiXCR was run by TCRdb on the multiplex PCR reads, yielding one entry per CDR3 protein. The sample records approximately 700,000 distinct CDR3 sequences, about 44% being singletons. Germline CDR1 reads SQVTM; CDR2 reads ANQGSEA. CDR3 length: 10 amino acids. Worth noting for this clonotype: Its target is unknown. One junction end disagrees with the germline gene, perhaps due to a read error.

The receptor was isolated from an adult man with Graves' ophthalmopathy. The rearrangement links TRBV29-1 to TRBJ1-5; D uncertain. The material sequenced was peripheral blood. In nucleotides, the CDR3 is TGCAGCGTTGAAGATCAGTCCCAGCATTTT. Translation: CSVEDQSQHF.